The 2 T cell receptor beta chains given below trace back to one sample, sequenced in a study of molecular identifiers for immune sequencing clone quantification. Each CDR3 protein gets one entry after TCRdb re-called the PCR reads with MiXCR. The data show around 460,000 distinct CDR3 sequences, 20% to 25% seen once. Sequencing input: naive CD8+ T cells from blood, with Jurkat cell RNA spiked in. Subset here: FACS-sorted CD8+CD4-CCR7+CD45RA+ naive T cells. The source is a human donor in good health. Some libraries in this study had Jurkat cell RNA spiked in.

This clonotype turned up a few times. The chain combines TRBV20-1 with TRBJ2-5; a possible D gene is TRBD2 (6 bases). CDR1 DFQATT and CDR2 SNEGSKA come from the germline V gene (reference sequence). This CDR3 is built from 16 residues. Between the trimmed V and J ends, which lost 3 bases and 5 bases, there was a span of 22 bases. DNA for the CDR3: TGCAGTGCTAGGAAAACGGAGGGAGGTCGGGATGAGACCCAGTACTTC. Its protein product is CSARKTEGGRDETQYF.

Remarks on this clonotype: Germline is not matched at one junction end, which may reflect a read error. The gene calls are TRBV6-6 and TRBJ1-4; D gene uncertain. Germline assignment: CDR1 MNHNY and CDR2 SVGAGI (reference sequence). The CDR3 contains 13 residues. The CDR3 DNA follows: TGTGCCAGCAGTGCTGCAACTAATGAAAAACTGTCTTTT. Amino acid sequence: CASSAATNEKLSF.